These T cell receptor beta chains were read from a single sample in a study of CD8+ T cells in alopecia areata. Assay used: immunoSEQ multiplex PCR; TCRdb lists only in-frame clones, some missing. In the table there are more than 100,000 clones, roughly half of which are singletons. Sequencing was done on a sample of CD4+ T cells sorted from blood. These receptor sequences come from a human donor in good health. Both conserved end residues are part of each CDR3. A D gene is named only where the DNA matches it firmly. Only part of the rows carry a size: once, few, many, or a class if the clone is expanded.

D gene	J gene	V gene	clone size	CDR3 DNA	CDR3 protein
-	TRBJ2-2	TRBV2	-	TGTGCCAGCACTCCGTCGGCGTCCGGGGAGCTGTTTTTT	CASTPSASGELFF
-	TRBJ2-5	TRBV7-2	once	TGTGCCAGCAGCTATGGACCAGGGGAGACCCAGTACTTC	CASSYGPGETQYF
TRBD1	TRBJ1-4	TRBV15	few	TGTGCCACCAGCTATGACAGGGGTCGGGCGGAAAAACTGTTTTTT	CATSYDRGRAEKLFF
TRBD1	TRBJ1-1	TRBV30	-	TGTGCCTGGGGCAGCGGACAGGGAGGATCTGAAGCTTTCTTT	CAWGSGQGGSEAFF
-	TRBJ2-7	TRBV20-1	-	TGCAGTGCCCAACCCTTTGGCGAGCAGTACTTC	CSAQPFGEQYF
-	TRBJ1-2	TRBV29-1	few	TGCAGCGTGGGGACGGAGCTCTATGGCTACACCTTC	CSVGTELYGYTF
TRBD1	TRBJ1-2	TRBV27	-	TGTGCCAGCAGTTTATCTATGGGACAGGACTATGGCTACACCTTC	CASSLSMGQDYGYTF
-	TRBJ2-5	TRBV30	-	TGTGCCTGGGACCTCTGGAGTGATAAAGAGACCCAGTACTTC	CAWDLWSDKETQYF
-	TRBJ2-1	TRBV7-2	-	TGTGCCAGCAGCGGCGGACCGGGGCTGGGAGCCTGGGATGAGCAGTTCTTC	CASSGGPGLGAWDEQFF
-	TRBJ2-5	TRBV30	-	TGTGCCTGGAGTGTAATGGGGGGAGAGACCCAGTACTTC	CAWSVMGGETQYF
TRBD1	TRBJ2-7	TRBV6-5	-	TGTGCCAGCAGTCCCGGGACAGCCCCCTACGAGCAGTACTTC	CASSPGTAPYEQYF
-	TRBJ2-1	TRBV5-1	-	TGCGCCAGCAGCTTTGGACAGCCGTACAATGAGCAGTTCTTC	CASSFGQPYNEQFF
-	TRBJ2-2	TRBV5-1	-	TGCGCCGTCCGTGATGGAGCGAACACCGGGGAGCTGTTTTTT	CAVRDGANTGELFF
-	TRBJ1-1	TRBV4-2	-	TGTGCCAGCAGCCAAGATCGGTACACTGAAGCTTTCTTT	CASSQDRYTEAFF
TRBD1	TRBJ1-2	TRBV7-9	-	TGTGCCAGCAGCTCACAGGGGAGATTTAACTATGGCTACACCTTC	CASSSQGRFNYGYTF
-	TRBJ2-3	TRBV29-1	-	TGCAGCGTTGGTGGGGTCCTCACAGATACGCAGTATTTT	CSVGGVLTDTQYF
-	TRBJ2-5	TRBV5-1	-	TGCGCCAGCAGCCCCGGCCCTGCCCAAGAGACCCAGTACTTC	CASSPGPAQETQYF
-	TRBJ2-3	TRBV5-1	-	TGCGCCAGCAGCTTGGCCAGCGGGAGCACAGATACGCAGTATTTT	CASSLASGSTDTQYF
TRBD2	TRBJ2-1	TRBV10-3	-	TGTGCCATCAGTGAGTCTAGCGGGGGATTCAATGAGCAGTTCTTC	CAISESSGGFNEQFF
-	TRBJ2-5	TRBV29-1	-	TGCAGCGTTGGACTCATCCAAGAGACCCAGTACTTC	CSVGLIQETQYF
-	TRBJ2-2	TRBV7-2	-	TGTGCCAGCAGCTTAAGTCCAGGGAACACCGGGGAGCTGTTTTTT	CASSLSPGNTGELFF
TRBD2	TRBJ2-7	TRBV28	-	TGTGCCAGCAGCTCAGGGGTGCGCGGGGGGTGCCCCTTC	CASSSGVRGGCPF
-	TRBJ1-5	TRBV6-1	-	TGTGCCAGCAGTGGATCTGGGTCCGGACAGCCCCAGCATTTT	CASSGSGSGQPQHF
TRBD1	TRBJ2-5	TRBV5-6	-	TGTGCCAGCAGCTTGACCAGGGGGACAAACATAGAGACCCAGTACTTC	CASSLTRGTNIETQYF
-	TRBJ2-2	TRBV30	-	TGTGCCTGGAGTTCCGCGCTAGGGTCGCGGAACACCGGGGAGCTGTTTTTT	CAWSSALGSRNTGELFF
-	TRBJ1-1	TRBV28	-	TGTGCCAGTAAAGCCATCGGCACTGAAGCTTTCTTT	CASKAIGTEAFF
-	TRBJ2-3	TRBV30	-	TGTGCCTTTACCAGTTCCGGGACTGCCACAGATACGCAGTATTTT	CAFTSSGTATDTQYF
-	TRBJ2-5	TRBV30	few	TGTGCCTGGAGCCTAACAACGGAGACCCAGTACTTC	CAWSLTTETQYF
TRBD1	TRBJ1-2	TRBV5-6	-	TGTGCCAGCAGCTTGCCCGGGACAGGGGTGTATGGCTACACCTTC	CASSLPGTGVYGYTF
-	TRBJ2-1	TRBV6-4	-	TGTGCCAGCAGTAAAGAATGGGGCTTCAATGAGCAGTTCTTC	CASSKEWGFNEQFF
-	TRBJ1-5	TRBV2	-	TGTGCTAGCACCCGACAGGCCCTCGGCAATCAGCCCCAGCATTTT	CASTRQALGNQPQHF
TRBD1	TRBJ2-4	TRBV5-6	-	TGTGCCAGCAGCTCGGGACAGGGAAACATTCAGTACTTC	CASSSGQGNIQYF
TRBD1	TRBJ1-1	TRBV4-1	-	TGCGCCAGCAGCCAATTCCATCTTCAACGACTAAAGGGACAGAGGAACACTGAAGCTTTCTTT	CASSQFHLQRLKGQRNTEAFF
-	TRBJ2-1	TRBV28	-	TGTGCCAGCAGTTTAAATGTCAGGAGGTTCTTC	CASSLNVRRFF
-	TRBJ2-1	TRBV19	few	TGTGCCAGTAGTATTGGGTTGGGGAGGGGGTTCGGGAATGAGCAGTTCTTC	CASSIGLGRGFGNEQFF
-	TRBJ2-2	TRBV28	few	TGTGCCAGCAGTTTCTGGACAGGACTAGGGGAGCTGTTTTTT	CASSFWTGLGELFF
-	TRBJ2-5	TRBV4-3	many	TGCGCCAGCAGCCAAGATCAGGGGGGGACCCAGTACTTC	CASSQDQGGTQYF
-	TRBJ2-3	TRBV29-1	-	TGCAGCGTCCCCGCTAGCACAGATACGCAGTATTTT	CSVPASTDTQYF
TRBD1	TRBJ1-1	TRBV29-1	-	TGCAGCGTTCCCCGGACAGGGAACACTGAAGCTTTCTTT	CSVPRTGNTEAFF
TRBD1	TRBJ1-2	TRBV18	-	TGTGCCAGCTCACCAGGGACAGGGGGCGCGGATGGCTATGGCTACACCTTC	CASSPGTGGADGYGYTF
TRBD1	TRBJ1-5	TRBV19	-	TGTGCCAGTAGGGTGGACAGGGGGCGAGGCAATCAGCCCCAGCATTTT	CASRVDRGRGNQPQHF
TRBD1	TRBJ2-2	TRBV29-1	few	TGCAGCGCTGGGACAGCCGGCGCGAACACCGGGGAGCTGTTTTTT	CSAGTAGANTGELFF
-	TRBJ1-2	TRBV2	-	TGTGCCAGCAGTGGATCGTGGGGGCCAGACTATGGCTACACCTTC	CASSGSWGPDYGYTF
TRBD1	TRBJ2-7	TRBV5-1	-	TGCGCCAGCAGCTTGCACAGGGGCTACGAGCAGTACTTC	CASSLHRGYEQYF
-	TRBJ1-2	TRBV4-2	-	TGTGCCAGCAGCCAAGATCCCAGTGGATATGGCTACACCTTC	CASSQDPSGYGYTF
TRBD2	TRBJ2-3	TRBV2	-	TGTGCCAGCAGTGCACTAGCGGGGACAGATACGCAGTATTTT	CASSALAGTDTQYF
TRBD1	TRBJ2-4	TRBV6-6	few	TGTGCCAGCAGCCCGACAGGGAGCCAAAACATTCAGTACTTC	CASSPTGSQNIQYF
-	TRBJ2-2	TRBV4-2	few	TGTGCCAGCAGCCGCGTGGGCATGGACATCCCGAACACCGGGGAGCTGTTTTTT	CASSRVGMDIPNTGELFF
TRBD1	TRBJ1-2	TRBV19	-	TGTGCCAGTAGCCGACAGGGGAGTAGCTATGGCTACACCTTC	CASSRQGSSYGYTF
-	TRBJ1-1	TRBV19	medium-sized	TGTGCCAGTAGTATCACCGACGAGAACACTGAAGCTTTCTTT	CASSITDENTEAFF